This paragraph reports one TCR beta chain. J was trimmed by 5 bases and V by 6 bases; bases with no gene match: 3. This CDR3 has 11 residues. From germline, CDR1 is DFQATT and CDR2 SNEGSKA (reference sequence). For recovered donors of Cohort 3, there were two negative PCRs, clearance, or symptom resolution. The data are from a study of blood T cell repertoires in COVID-19. In the study overall: The samples span acute and convalescent COVID-19 from the United States, Italy and Spain.

In the source study's methods: Amplification with reference gene primers provided the estimates of nucleated cell counts. Only in-frame clones appear in the TCRdb table, and some are missing; sequencing was by immunoSEQ multiplex PCR. Clone size and the V and J calls come from that table; the DNA yielded D and trimming. The sample lists about 440,000 clones; roughly 88% were seen once. The clonotype comes from a man younger than 35 who had recovered from COVID-19. Specimen: PBMCs or T cells enriched from blood (not recorded which). The chain joins TRBV20-1 to TRBJ1-1, with 7 bases lining up with TRBD1. CDR3 DNA: TGCAGTGCCAGGGGGGAAACTGAAGCTTTCTTT. It encodes CSARGETEAFF.